This entry lists 7 T cell receptor beta chains sequenced from one sample in a study of T-cell reconstitution after alpha-beta-depleted transplantation in children. Preparing the TCRbeta library involved the use of unique molecular identifiers. TCRdb used MiXCR to reprocess the PCR reads, holding one entry per CDR3 protein. The data hold about 980,000 distinct CDR3 sequences, with about 31% observed a single time. The specimen comprised PBMCs, mostly from graft donor cells, sampled 360 days after TCRalphabeta/CD19-depleted stem cell transplant. The receptors here all came from a boy younger than two who had a stem cell transplant for SCID, so the T cells may come from the graft donor.

This chain uses TRBV4-2 with TRBJ2-3; 7 bases agree with TRBD1. The J segment lost 2 bases and the V segment lost 4 bases, leaving 6 bases of the junction unmatched. From germline, CDR1 is LGHNA and CDR2 YNFKEQ. CDR3 length equals 15 residues. The CDR3: CASSPHGQVTDTQYF. The CDR3 DNA reads as TGTGCCAGCAGCCCACACGGACAGGTCACAGATACGCAGTATTTT.

The chain employs TRBV20-1 and TRBJ2-1; TRBD2 aligns across 13 bases. The junction had 5 bases not matched to a gene; V was cut back by 5 bases and J by 4 bases. The CDR3 has 15 amino acids. CDR1 and CDR2 (germline): DFQATT, SNEGSKA (reference sequence). This CDR3 is CSALRLAGGYNEQFF. As DNA, the CDR3 is TGCAGTGCTTTGAGACTAGCGGGGGGATACAATGAGCAGTTCTTC.

This clonotype was counted between two and nine times. The genes are TRBV12-3 or TRBV12-4 and TRBJ1-5; tentatively, D is TRBD1 (6 bases). With 8 bases removed from V and 3 bases from J, the gap between germline ends came to 14 bases. The CDR3 runs to 14 residues. CDR3 loop: CASAPGQLNQPQHF. CDR3 nucleotides: TGTGCCAGCGCACCAGGACAGCTCAATCAGCCCCAGCATTTT.

The gene calls are TRBV15 and TRBJ2-1; unclear D gene. Germline CDR1 LNHNV, CDR2 YYDKDF (reference sequence). Trimming took off 1 base at V and 10 bases at J, with 14 bases between the two ends. The CDR3 has 14 residues. The CDR3 sequence is CATSRATSVEEQFF. Written as DNA, the CDR3 is TGTGCCACCAGCAGAGCTACCAGCGTGGAGGAGCAGTTCTTC. Variable domain in full (rest from reference TRBV15 and TRBJ2-1): DAMVIQNPRYQVTQFGKPVTLSCSQTLNHNVMYWYQQKSSQAPKLLFHYYDKDFNNEADTPDNFQSRRPNTSFCFLDIRSPGLGDTAMYLCATSRATSVEEQFFGPGTRLTVL.

This rearrangement joins TRBV12-3 or TRBV12-4 to TRBJ2-5; D gene uncertain. The CDR3 has 14 residues. V dropped 4 bases and J dropped 4 bases, with 13 bases sitting between them. DNA of the CDR3: TGTGCCAGCAGTTCGGTTTCCCGAGGAGAGACCCAGTACTTC. It encodes CASSSVSRGETQYF.

The sample holds a few counts of this clonotype. V gene TRBV20-1 combines with J gene TRBJ2-3; 7 positions agree with TRBD2. Germline lookup yields CDR1 DFQATT and CDR2 SNEGSKA (reference sequence). After removal of 5 bases from V and 3 bases from J, the junction contained 11 bases not matched to a gene. The CDR3 spans 15 residues. CDR3 sequence (DNA): TGCAGTGCTGCCTCCCGGGGGGTGGTAACAGATACGCAGTATTTT. Its protein product is CSAASRGVVTDTQYF.

This clonotype showed up just a few times. The chain combines TRBV28 with TRBJ2-1; 11 bases align to TRBD2. The CDR3 sequence is 14 residues long. Germline V gene sequence: CDR1 MDHEN, CDR2 SYDVKM. With V trimmed by 6 bases and J by 10 bases, 8 bases remained unmatched. CDR3 DNA: TGTGCCAGCAGGGGTCTAGCGGGGGGCTCGGAGCAGTTCTTC. Amino acid sequence: CASRGLAGGSEQFF. Filled out from reference TRBV28 and TRBJ2-1, the complete variable domain reads DVKVTQSSRYLVKRTGEKVFLECVQDMDHENMFWYRQDPGLGLRLIYFSYDVKMKEKGDIPEGYSVSREKKERFSLILESASTNQTSMYLCASRGLAGGSEQFFGPGTRLTVL.